The T cell receptor beta chain described here comes from a study of T cells after yellow fever vaccination (dated by TCRdb to between 2019 and 2020). Concerning the study at large: Libraries from fractions with low cell numbers were prepared with the SMART-Seq v4 Ultra Low Input RNA kit. Blood samples were taken at several timepoints before and after primary and secondary immunization, and bulk PBMC replicates and cell subsets were isolated. Two healthy male donors made up the cohort, one aged 18 to 30 years and the other aged 30 to 40 years. To follow T-cell clones before and after both primary and booster YFV17D yellow fever vaccination, bulk TCR alpha and beta repertoires underwent longitudinal sequencing.

V is pruned by 5 bases and J by 2 bases, leaving 6 bases of the junction without a gene match. The CDR3 spans 16 residues, from the cysteine through the phenylalanine. Only the CDR3 portion is preserved as DNA: 48 bases, with reading frame beginning at the first base. Taken from the germline V gene (reference sequence), the CDR1 and CDR2 loops are SSHAT and FNYEAQ. This clonotype appeared a few times. The clone's antigen remains unknown. Nothing much larger sits one base from this clone, and base qualities are not available. Points the paper makes about the study in general: The secondary T-cell response was found to be weaker but faster than the primary response, with a peak reached on day 5 rather than on day 15. FACS-sorted repertoires could contain abundant contaminating clonotypes from the bulk population, so computational filtering was required. A small share of clonotypes was detected in both CD4 and CD8 compartments, with the overlap likely arising from convergent recombination. After the booster, most clones that had expanded after primary vaccination were detected again (around 95% of CD4 and around nine tenths of CD8), suggesting broad maintenance of memory. Only two donors were included in the study, so the extent to which the findings can be generalized is limited.

Taken with the paper, the label for treatment or condition translates to: live attenuated yellow fever vaccine strain. PBMCs were isolated from peripheral blood using a standard Ficoll-Paque protocol. Dynabeads CD4 and CD8 positive selection kits were used to isolate the CD4 and CD8 T-cell fractions. TriZol was used to extract RNA from bulk PBMCs, CD4 and CD8 fractions, and dextramer-positive and dextramer-negative fractions. Reads for this sample came from an Illumina NovaSeq 6000. TCR cDNA was synthesized by 5'RACE template switching, through which a universal primer site and unique molecular identifiers were introduced. Priming for cDNA synthesis came from both the TCR alpha and TCR beta constant segments. Two PCR steps were used to amplify libraries, with sample barcodes and sequencing adapters being added in the second step. Sequencing of the libraries was done on either Illumina HiSeq 2500 (2x100 bp) or NovaSeq (2x150 bp). As for the authors' bioinformatics: MIGEC handled demultiplexing of reads and collapsing into UMI consensus sequences, while MiXCR performed V(D)J alignment. Vaccine-responding clonotypes were defined with edgeR using replicate PBMC samples, requiring FDR below 0.01 and a log2 fold change above 5 up to day 15. Bulk clonotypes were assigned CD4 or CD8 identity according to which sequenced CD4 or CD8 repertoire held them at higher abundance. TCRdb took the public reads, trimmed them with fastp at Q25, ran MiXCR for clone calling and kept in-frame beta chains. Duplicate CDR3 protein sequences are folded into a single record with the most common DNA and genes. These V and J calls are TCRdb output, not the study's own analysis. A total of 170,000 or so distinct CDR3 sequences appear in this sample, around 9% of them only once. Roughly a third of the sample is held by the ten biggest clonotypes.

The TCR originated in a man aged 18 to 29 who received the YFV17D yellow fever vaccine. The V gene is TRBV7-7 and the J gene is TRBJ2-2; 9 junctional bases match TRBD2. Sequenced here: CD8+ T cells sorted from PBMCs, sampled 45 days after the yellow fever booster vaccination. The CDR3 amino acid sequence is: CASSPIAGVNTGELFF. The DNA sequence is as follows: TGTGCCAGCAGCCCTATAGCGGGGGTCAACACCGGGGAGCTGTTTTTT.